These T cell receptor beta chains were read from a single sample in a study of CD8+ T cells in alopecia areata. Profiled with immunoSEQ multiplex PCR; TCRdb holds only in-frame clones, not every one. This table holds 30,000 to 40,000 clones, nearly 55% found once. Sample: CD4+ Tregs sorted from blood. These receptors came from a human donor with alopecia areata. Both conserved end residues are part of each CDR3. Fields, in order: V gene, D gene, J gene, clone size, CDR3 protein, CDR3 DNA. D genes are given only for firm matches. The size field is filled for only some rows; it gives once, few, many or a size class.

V: TRBV6-4
D: .
J: TRBJ1-1
size: .
CDR3: CASSLDRNTEAFF
DNA: TGTGCCAGCAGTCTCGACAGGAACACTGAAGCTTTCTTT

V: TRBV6-5
D: .
J: TRBJ1-2
size: .
CDR3: CASSYSGGGYGYTF
DNA: TGTGCCAGCAGTTACTCTGGGGGAGGCTATGGCTACACCTTC

V: TRBV7-9
D: .
J: TRBJ2-1
size: .
CDR3: CASSLLLGGYNEQFF
DNA: TGTGCCAGCAGCTTACTGTTGGGAGGCTACAATGAGCAGTTCTTC

V: TRBV7-9
D: .
J: TRBJ2-7
size: .
CDR3: CASSPRLYEQYF
DNA: TGTGCCAGCAGCCCCCGTCTTTACGAGCAGTACTTC

V: TRBV4-1
D: .
J: TRBJ1-1
size: few
CDR3: CASSTQGPRTVNTEAFF
DNA: TGCGCCAGCAGCACCCAAGGCCCTAGGACAGTGAACACTGAAGCTTTCTTT

V: TRBV6-5
D: TRBD1
J: TRBJ2-3
size: few
CDR3: CASRATGSDTQYF
DNA: TGTGCCAGCCGGGCGACAGGGTCCGATACGCAGTATTTT

V: TRBV7-8
D: .
J: TRBJ2-5
size: .
CDR3: CASSGPGLVYQETQYF
DNA: TGTGCCAGCAGCGGTCCGGGACTTGTCTACCAAGAGACCCAGTACTTC

V: TRBV29-1
D: .
J: TRBJ2-7
size: .
CDR3: CSVAGSSYEQYF
DNA: TGCAGCGTTGCCGGAAGCTCCTACGAGCAGTACTTC

V: TRBV7-9
D: .
J: TRBJ2-6
size: few
CDR3: CASSLGGWANVLTF
DNA: TGTGCCAGCAGCTTAGGAGGATGGGCCAACGTCCTGACTTTC

V: TRBV9
D: .
J: TRBJ2-1
size: .
CDR3: CASSFSTGRMGNEQFF
DNA: TGTGCCAGCAGCTTTAGCACAGGGCGAATGGGCAATGAGCAGTTCTTC

V: TRBV6-4
D: .
J: TRBJ1-2
size: .
CDR3: CASKETDRAYGYTF
DNA: TGTGCCAGTAAAGAAACCGACAGAGCCTATGGCTACACCTTC

V: TRBV5-1
D: TRBD1
J: TRBJ1-1
size: .
CDR3: CASSPRDRVMNTEAFF
DNA: TGCGCCAGCAGCCCCCGGGACAGGGTGATGAACACTGAAGCTTTCTTT

V: TRBV11-1
D: TRBD1
J: TRBJ2-7
size: .
CDR3: CASSLGTGATYEQYF
DNA: TGTGCCAGCAGCTTAGGGACAGGGGCCACCTACGAGCAGTACTTC

V: TRBV2
D: .
J: TRBJ2-2
size: few
CDR3: CATAYTGGELFF
DNA: TGTGCCACCGCGTATACCGGCGGGGAGCTGTTTTTT

V: TRBV23-1
D: .
J: TRBJ1-1
size: few
CDR3: CASSPRPGGPSRGTEAFF
DNA: TGCGCCAGCAGTCCCCGCCCGGGAGGACCGTCCCGGGGCACTGAAGCTTTCTTT

V: TRBV19
D: .
J: TRBJ1-5
size: .
CDR3: CASSINGERSFRQPQHF
DNA: TGTGCCAGTAGTATTAACGGGGAAAGGAGTTTTAGGCAGCCCCAGCATTTT

V: TRBV29-1
D: TRBD2
J: TRBJ2-3
size: .
CDR3: CSVGGLAGALRTDTQYF
DNA: TGCAGCGTGGGGGGGCTAGCGGGAGCCCTCCGCACAGATACGCAGTATTTT

V: TRBV27
D: .
J: TRBJ2-1
size: .
CDR3: CASSKFGRRSYNEQFF
DNA: TGTGCCAGCAGTAAATTTGGGCGGAGATCGTACAATGAGCAGTTCTTC

V: TRBV5-1
D: .
J: TRBJ2-5
size: medium-sized
CDR3: CASSLQETQYF
DNA: TGCGCCAGCAGCTTACAAGAGACCCAGTACTTC

V: TRBV7-2
D: TRBD1
J: TRBJ2-7
size: .
CDR3: CASSMGQPPYEQYF
DNA: TGTGCCAGCAGCATGGGACAGCCACCCTACGAGCAGTACTTC

V: TRBV7-7
D: TRBD2
J: TRBJ2-7
size: few
CDR3: CASSLETGGPPQYF
DNA: TGTGCTAGCAGCTTAGAGACGGGGGGGCCGCCGCAGTACTTC

V: TRBV7-8
D: TRBD2
J: TRBJ2-1
size: once
CDR3: CASSPRLAGENEQFF
DNA: TGTGCCAGCAGCCCCCGATTAGCGGGGGAGAATGAGCAGTTCTTC

V: TRBV28
D: .
J: TRBJ2-7
size: medium-sized
CDR3: CASSLWQGYSSYEQYF
DNA: TGTGCCAGCAGTTTATGGCAGGGCTACAGCTCCTACGAGCAGTACTTC

V: TRBV18
D: .
J: TRBJ2-3
size: .
CDR3: CASSLTARPEADTQYF
DNA: TGTGCCAGCTCACTAACCGCGCGGCCTGAAGCAGATACGCAGTATTTT

V: TRBV6-5
D: TRBD1
J: TRBJ2-5
size: .
CDR3: CATGTGGSQETQYF
DNA: TGTGCCACCGGGACAGGGGGTTCCCAAGAGACCCAGTACTTC

V: TRBV4-1
D: .
J: TRBJ1-5
size: few
CDR3: CASSPLDPGQPQHF
DNA: TGCGCCAGCAGCCCCCTGGATCCAGGGCAGCCCCAGCATTTT

V: TRBV11-2
D: .
J: TRBJ1-4
size: .
CDR3: CASSWGLVTNEKLFF
DNA: TGTGCCAGCAGCTGGGGGCTGGTCACTAATGAAAAACTGTTTTTT

V: TRBV18
D: .
J: TRBJ2-5
size: .
CDR3: CASSGGARETQYF
DNA: TGTGCCAGCTCAGGGGGCGCGAGAGAGACCCAGTACTTC

V: TRBV27
D: .
J: TRBJ2-3
size: .
CDR3: CASSTNRWTQYF
DNA: TGTGCCAGCAGTACGAACAGGTGGACGCAGTATTTT

V: TRBV7-8
D: .
J: TRBJ1-5
size: .
CDR3: CASSGGPGISNQPQHF
DNA: TGTGCCAGCTCCGGAGGACCGGGAATTAGCAATCAGCCCCAGCATTTT

V: TRBV5-1
D: TRBD2
J: TRBJ2-1
size: .
CDR3: CASSGGSSYNEQFF
DNA: TGCGCCAGCAGCGGCGGGAGCTCCTACAATGAGCAGTTCTTC

V: TRBV6-6
D: TRBD1
J: TRBJ2-7
size: .
CDR3: CASSPGTGVSHEQYF
DNA: TGTGCCAGCAGCCCTGGGACAGGGGTGTCTCACGAGCAGTACTTC

V: TRBV5-1
D: TRBD1
J: TRBJ2-7
size: .
CDR3: CASSFLGDRAYEQYF
DNA: TGCGCCAGCAGCTTCCTGGGCGACAGGGCCTACGAGCAGTACTTC

V: TRBV5-1
D: .
J: TRBJ2-5
size: once
CDR3: CASSTRGFWETQYF
DNA: TGCGCCAGCAGCACCAGGGGCTTCTGGGAGACCCAGTACTTC

V: TRBV7-3
D: .
J: TRBJ1-1
size: .
CDR3: CASYNKLTALNTEAFF
DNA: TGTGCCAGCTATAACAAACTGACAGCGTTAAACACTGAAGCTTTCTTT

V: TRBV7-8
D: TRBD1
J: TRBJ2-6
size: few
CDR3: CASSLGTRDRTSGANVLTF
DNA: TGTGCCAGCAGCTTAGGGACGCGGGACAGGACCTCTGGGGCCAACGTCCTGACTTTC

V: TRBV11-2
D: TRBD1
J: TRBJ2-7
size: .
CDR3: CASSSTPGQTYEQYF
DNA: TGTGCCAGCAGTTCGACGCCGGGACAGACCTACGAGCAGTACTTC

V: TRBV2
D: TRBD2
J: TRBJ2-7
size: few
CDR3: CASRRGASGSSYEQYF
DNA: TGTGCCAGCAGGAGGGGGGCAAGCGGGAGCTCCTACGAGCAGTACTTC

V: TRBV28
D: .
J: TRBJ1-5
size: few
CDR3: CASSLIGNSNQPQHF
DNA: TGTGCCAGCAGTTTAATCGGTAATAGCAATCAGCCCCAGCATTTT

V: TRBV28
D: TRBD1
J: TRBJ1-3
size: few
CDR3: CASSSSQGYLNTIYF
DNA: TGTGCCAGCAGTTCCTCACAGGGGTATCTGAACACCATATATTTT

V: TRBV7-9
D: .
J: TRBJ2-1
size: .
CDR3: CASSASVAREQFF
DNA: TGTGCCAGCAGCGCCTCCGTCGCGCGTGAGCAGTTCTTC

V: TRBV27
D: .
J: TRBJ1-5
size: .
CDR3: CASSLSVNSNQPQHF
DNA: TGTGCCAGCAGTTTAAGTGTGAATAGCAATCAGCCCCAGCATTTT

V: TRBV7-2
D: .
J: TRBJ1-1
size: .
CDR3: CASSPIGRGVGTEAFF
DNA: TGTGCCAGCAGCCCCATAGGTAGGGGTGTGGGGACTGAAGCTTTCTTT

V: TRBV7-7
D: .
J: TRBJ2-5
size: .
CDR3: CASSRGLGETQYF
DNA: TGTGCCAGCAGCAGGGGTTTGGGGGAGACCCAGTACTTC

V: TRBV29-1
D: .
J: TRBJ2-5
size: .
CDR3: CSVVGEHRDQETQYF
DNA: TGCAGCGTTGTTGGTGAGCACAGGGATCAAGAGACCCAGTACTTC

V: TRBV7-2
D: TRBD1
J: TRBJ1-2
size: .
CDR3: CASTFTGDGYTF
DNA: TGTGCCAGCACCTTCACAGGGGACGGCTACACCTTC

V: TRBV7-2
D: .
J: TRBJ1-6
size: .
CDR3: CASSLILGFLSPLHF
DNA: TGTGCCAGCAGCTTAATCCTAGGGTTTCTTTCACCCCTCCACTTT

V: TRBV5-6
D: TRBD2
J: TRBJ2-7
size: .
CDR3: CASSRTSVSSYEQYF
DNA: TGTGCCAGCAGCAGAACTAGCGTTAGCTCCTACGAGCAGTACTTC

V: TRBV5-1
D: .
J: TRBJ1-6
size: once
CDR3: CASSTGAGGVHSPLHF
DNA: TGCGCCAGTTCAACTGGAGCCGGGGGTGTACATTCACCCCTCCACTTT

V: TRBV19
D: .
J: TRBJ1-5
size: few
CDR3: CASSEGVGQPQHF
DNA: TGTGCCAGTAGTGAGGGGGTCGGTCAGCCCCAGCATTTT

V: TRBV5-1
D: TRBD2
J: TRBJ2-1
size: .
CDR3: CASSLGSSGRALEQFF
DNA: TGCGCCAGCAGCTTGGGTTCCAGCGGGAGGGCCCTTGAGCAGTTCTTC

V: TRBV29-1
D: .
J: TRBJ2-7
size: .
CDR3: CSVAPGGYEQYF
DNA: TGCAGCGTTGCCCCAGGGGGGTACGAGCAGTACTTC

V: TRBV4-3
D: .
J: TRBJ2-2
size: few
CDR3: CASSQPPGSHGMQLFF
DNA: TGCGCCAGCAGCCAACCTCCCGGCTCCCACGGAATGCAGCTGTTTTTT

V: TRBV7-2
D: .
J: TRBJ2-7
size: medium-sized
CDR3: CASSLGQGIEQYF
DNA: TGTGCCAGCAGCTTAGGCCAGGGTATCGAGCAGTACTTC